This is a list of T cell receptor beta chains from one sample in a study of graft-versus-host responses after intestinal transplantation. The method was immunoSEQ multiplex PCR; TCRdb's version includes in-frame clones alone and lacks a portion of them. The table includes around 18,000 clones, over 75% detected once. The sample here was PBMCs, taken approximately 15 weeks after intestinal transplant. These receptors originate from a human patient who received an intestinal transplant, so some T cells may come from the graft donor. Each CDR3 is given with its conserved first and last residue. A D gene is named only where the DNA matches it firmly. Where a row states a size, it is once, few, many or the class of an expanded clone; other rows omit it.

-,TRBV6-6,-,TRBJ2-1,TGTGCCAGCAGTTACGGGGAAGGCAATGAGCAGTTCTTC,CASSYGEGNEQFF
-,TRBV5-5,-,TRBJ1-2,TGTGCCAGCAGCTTGACAATTACAGCTAACTATGGCTACACCTTC,CASSLTITANYGYTF
TRBD2,TRBV6-4,-,TRBJ2-3,TGTGCCAGCAGTGACGTTAGCGGGAGCACAGATACGCAGTATTTT,CASSDVSGSTDTQYF
TRBD2,TRBV5-1,-,TRBJ2-1,TGCGCCAGCAGCTTGAAGCTAGCGGGTAACAATGAGCAGTTCTTC,CASSLKLAGNNEQFF
-,TRBV7-3,-,TRBJ2-3,TGTGCCAGCAGCTTAAGACGTGGTGGCACAGATACGCAGTATTTT,CASSLRRGGTDTQYF
-,TRBV9,-,TRBJ1-1,TGTGCCAGCTCCCGGACGGGATCCGGGACTGAAGCTTTCTTT,CASSRTGSGTEAFF
-,TRBV6-6,-,TRBJ1-2,TGTGCCAGCCGTCTCGGGGGGCCCGCGTATGGCTACACCTTC,CASRLGGPAYGYTF
TRBD1,TRBV5-1,-,TRBJ2-7,TGCGCCAGCAGCTTGGGTGGGACAGGCTTCTACGAGCAGTACTTC,CASSLGGTGFYEQYF
-,TRBV30,-,TRBJ2-5,TGTGCCTGGAGTTCGGGCTACCAAGAGACCCAGTACTTC,CAWSSGYQETQYF
-,TRBV7-2,-,TRBJ2-7,TGTGCCAGCAGCTTAGTCCGGACTCTTCGCAAACCCTACGAGCAGTACTTC,CASSLVRTLRKPYEQYF
-,TRBV6-6,-,TRBJ1-5,TGTGCCAGCAGTCCCCGAACAGACTCAAATCAGCCCCAGCATTTT,CASSPRTDSNQPQHF
-,TRBV6-5,-,TRBJ2-7,TGTGCCAGCAGTTACACACTTCAGGGGTTCTCCTACGAGCAGTACTTC,CASSYTLQGFSYEQYF
TRBD2,TRBV6-1,-,TRBJ2-3,TGTGCCAGCAGTGAAGAAGCGGGAGGGTTCACAGATACGCAGTATTTT,CASSEEAGGFTDTQYF
-,TRBV7-2,-,TRBJ2-5,TGTGCCAGCAGCTTAGTTCGAGGGGGAGAGACCCAGTACTTC,CASSLVRGGETQYF
TRBD2,TRBV15,-,TRBJ2-3,TGTGCCACCGGGGTAGCGGGAGCTCCCGATACGCAGTATTTT,CATGVAGAPDTQYF
-,TRBV11-2,once,TRBJ1-4,TGTGCCAGCAGCTTATGGACAACTAATGAAAAACTGTTTTTT,CASSLWTTNEKLFF
TRBD1,TRBV28,-,TRBJ2-3,TGTGCCAGCAGTTCCAGGGACAGTAGCACAGATACGCAGTATTTT,CASSSRDSSTDTQYF
-,TRBV6-6,-,TRBJ2-5,TGTGCCAGCAGTTACTCGCGACTAGAGACCCAGTACTTC,CASSYSRLETQYF
TRBD1,TRBV4-1,-,TRBJ1-1,TGCGCCAGCAGCCAAGATCTTACAGGGGAGGGGACTGAAGCTTTCTTT,CASSQDLTGEGTEAFF
TRBD2,TRBV5-4,-,TRBJ2-1,TGTGCCAGCACCCAAGGGACTAGCGGCCCTAGCTCCTACAATGAGCAGTTCTTC,CASTQGTSGPSSYNEQFF
-,TRBV6-6,-,TRBJ1-1,TGTGCCAGCAGTACCGGGGGGATTGAAGCTTTCTTT,CASSTGGIEAFF
-,TRBV27,-,TRBJ2-3,TGTGCCAGCAGTATATTCCCCCAAGATACGCAGTATTTT,CASSIFPQDTQYF
TRBD2,TRBV28,-,TRBJ2-7,TGTGCCAGCAGTTTTAGTGCGGTTGGGACTAGCGGGTTCCTCTCCTACGAGCAGTACTTC,CASSFSAVGTSGFLSYEQYF
-,TRBV5-1,few,TRBJ2-1,TGCGCCAGCAGCAAGGGATTTTACAATGAGCAGTTCTTC,CASSKGFYNEQFF
-,TRBV6-6,-,TRBJ1-1,TGTGCCAGCAGTTACTCGAGAAGTCACACTGAAGCTTTCTTT,CASSYSRSHTEAFF
-,TRBV5-6,-,TRBJ2-3,TGTGCCAGCAGCTTGGACGTCGGTGAGCGACCCACAGATACGCAGTATTTT,CASSLDVGERPTDTQYF
TRBD2,TRBV5-6,-,TRBJ2-1,TGTGCCAGCAGCTCTGGGACTAGCGGGGTATACAATGAGCAGTTCTTC,CASSSGTSGVYNEQFF
TRBD1,TRBV30,-,TRBJ1-5,TGTGCCTGGAGCTGGACAGGGGGCGATCAGCCCCAGCATTTT,CAWSWTGGDQPQHF
TRBD2,TRBV28,-,TRBJ2-5,TGTGCCAGCAGTCACCTGAGAACTAGCGGGAGACCGGAGACCCAGTACTTC,CASSHLRTSGRPETQYF
-,TRBV7-9,-,TRBJ2-1,TGTGCCAGCAGCTTTAGGCTAGCGAGATACAATGAGCAGTTCTTC,CASSFRLARYNEQFF
TRBD2,TRBV5-6,-,TRBJ2-7,TGTGCCAGCAGCTCACTAGCGGGAGGTGAGGCCTACGAGCAGTACTTC,CASSSLAGGEAYEQYF
-,TRBV4-3,-,TRBJ2-1,TGCGCCAGCAGCCAAGATGACCGGAGGGAGCAGTTCTTC,CASSQDDRREQFF
TRBD2,TRBV5-6,-,TRBJ2-1,TGTGCCAGCAGCCCAACTACTAGCGGGAGTTACAATGAGCAGTTCTTC,CASSPTTSGSYNEQFF
-,TRBV2,-,TRBJ2-3,TGTGCCAGCAAAGCGGTGCGATTCACAGATACGCAGTATTTT,CASKAVRFTDTQYF
-,TRBV18,-,TRBJ1-3,TGTGCCAGCTCAGAAAACACCATATATTTT,CASSENTIYF
-,TRBV7-8,-,TRBJ2-2,TGTGCCAGCAGACGGCAAGGGGGGGCGAACACCGGGGAGCTGTTTTTT,CASRRQGGANTGELFF
-,TRBV6-5,-,TRBJ2-2,TGTGCCAGCAGTTACCAGGGGCGGGCCGGGGAGCTGTTTTTT,CASSYQGRAGELFF
-,TRBV4-3,-,TRBJ1-4,TGCGCCAGCAGCCAAGACCCGGGACGAGGGTGGGAAAAACTGTTTTTT,CASSQDPGRGWEKLFF
-,TRBV28,once,TRBJ1-2,TGTGTCAGCAGTTACGGGTTCTATGGCTACACCTTC,CVSSYGFYGYTF
-,TRBV13,once,TRBJ1-2,TGTGCCAGCAGCCCTGATAACTATGGCTACACCTTC,CASSPDNYGYTF
TRBD2,TRBV6-6,-,TRBJ2-7,TGTGCCAGCAGTCCCAAGGGGGCGGGAGGGATCGACGAGCAGTACTTC,CASSPKGAGGIDEQYF
-,TRBV6-6,-,TRBJ2-3,TGTGCCAGCAGTAATCCAGATACGCAGTATTTT,CASSNPDTQYF